This TCR beta chain derives from a study of T-cell reconstitution after alpha-beta-depleted transplantation in children. A library of TCRbeta sequences, prepared with unique molecular identifiers, was generated. TCRdb analysed the PCR reads with MiXCR anew, one entry per CDR3 protein. The sample lists around 490,000 distinct CDR3 sequences; about an eighth were seen once. Trimming cost V 10 bases and J 3 bases, with 19 bases left between them. The CDR3 is 15 amino acids. This sequence was found in a female patient between 2 and 15 years old who had a stem cell transplant for aplastic anemia, so the T cells may come from the graft donor. The V call is TRBV12-3 or TRBV12-4, the J call TRBJ1-3; D perhaps matches TRBD1 (5 bases). The sequencing used PBMCs, mostly from graft donor cells, collected 180 days after TCRalphabeta/CD19-depleted stem cell transplant. In DNA form, the CDR3 reads TGTGCCATCTTCGGAAGGGGTATGAATGGAAACACCATATATTTT. Encoded protein: CAIFGRGMNGNTIYF.